This entry describes one TCR beta chain. This specimen comes from a study of blood T cell repertoires in COVID-19. Study at large: Sites across the United States, Italy and Spain contributed samples from acute and convalescent COVID-19. T cells, B-cell-depleted T cells, or PBMCs provided the cDNA or gDNA that served as material.

Method: immunoSEQ multiplex PCR; TCRdb's copy keeps in-frame clones and lacks some. The sample lists hundreds of thousands of clones, about 87% occurring once. The ends were cut back, 0 bases at V and 0 bases at J, with 12 bases in the middle. The CDR3 is 16 residues long. Germline V CDR1 and CDR2: SGHKS, YYEKEE (reference sequence). The source is a man in his 60s with acute or convalescent COVID-19. The material sequenced was peripheral blood. The chain has TRBV5-5 and TRBJ1-2; D is undetermined. This CDR3 reads CASSLVAAPANYGYTF. CDR3 in DNA: TGTGCCAGCAGCTTGGTCGCGGCACCCGCTAACTATGGCTACACCTTC.